The next 19 T cell receptor beta chains were all read from a single sample in a study of blood T cell repertoires in COVID-19. Produced via immunoSEQ multiplex PCR; TCRdb's table is partial and in-frame only. The repertoire includes some 42,000 clones, around 82% of them detected once, and about 27% sits in the top ten. Sequencing was carried out using peripheral blood. These receptors were taken from a man older than 75 with acute or convalescent COVID-19.

The rearrangement links TRBV21-1 to TRBJ2-6; the D call of TRBD2 is as the table states it, not checked on the DNA. TRBV21-1 is an annotated pseudogene. The CDR3 consists of 18 residues. The CDR3 is CASGGGLSGISGANVLTF. For the CDR3, the DNA is TGTGCCAGCGGGGGGGGACTCAGTGGGATCTCTGGGGCCAACGTCCTGACTTTC.

This chain joins TRBV18 and TRBJ1-1, with D hard to call. CDR3 length equals 13 residues. V was shortened by 3 bases and J by 3 bases, with 8 bases between the two germline ends. Germline V gene lookup returns CDR1 KGHSH and CDR2 LQKENI. In DNA, the CDR3 is TGTGCCAGCTCACCCTCTATGTACACTGAAGCTTTCTTT. Translation gives CASSPSMYTEAFF.

Worth noting for this clone: Other DNA sequences in this sample translate to the same CDR3. The V and J genes are TRBV5-6 and TRBJ1-1; tentative D call: TRBD1 (5 bases). Germline CDR1 reads SGHDT; CDR2 reads YYEEEE. CDR3 length: 13 amino acids. Trimming removed 4 bases at V and 1 base at J, with 8 bases between. The CDR3 loop is CASSRTSNTEAFF. The CDR3 DNA reads as TGTGCCAGCAGCCGGACATCGAACACTGAAGCTTTCTTT.

The CDR3 region is CASTLLAGDTGELFF. CDR3 nucleotide sequence: TGTGCCAGCACTCTACTAGCGGGAGACACCGGGGAGCTGTTTTTT. This sequence joins TRBV6-5 and TRBJ2-2; TRBD2 matches 11 bases. Germline trimming cut 7 bases from V and 3 bases from J; bases unmatched to any gene: 4. The CDR3 has 15 residues. CDR1 is MNHEY and CDR2 is SVGAGI in the germline V gene.

The genes are TRBV7-2 and TRBJ2-2, with 13 nucleotides matching TRBD2. CDR1 SGHTA and CDR2 FQGNSA come from the germline V gene. J was trimmed by 7 bases and V by 5 bases; bases with no gene match: 10. This CDR3 spans 17 amino acids. The CDR3 region has the DNA TGTGCCAGCAGCCTTGGACTAGCGGGGGCTCTCGGCGGGGAGCTGTTTTTT. It translates to CASSLGLAGALGGELFF.

The chain employs TRBV5-4 and TRBJ2-7; TRBD2 matches at 7 bases. Looked up from germline, CDR1 is SGHNT and CDR2 is YYREEE (reference sequence). The CDR3 is 14 amino acids. With V trimmed by 2 bases and J by 2 bases, 4 bases remained unmatched. Written as DNA, the CDR3 is TGTGCCAGCAGCTTAGGAGGACTAGCCTACGAGCAGTACTTC. Translated, it gives CASSLGGLAYEQYF. The full variable domain, with the rest looked up from reference TRBV5-4 and TRBJ2-7, is ETGVTQSPTHLIKTRGQQVTLRCSSQSGHNTVSWYQQALGQGPQFIFQYYREEENGRGNFPPRFSGLQFPNYSSELNVNALELDDSALYLCASSLGGLAYEQYFGPGTRLTVT.

This chain connects TRBV7-2 to TRBJ1-5, with TRBD1 identical over 8 bases. CDR1 and CDR2 (germline): SGHTA, FQGNSA. Losses at the gene ends were 4 bases for V and 6 bases for J; bases not matched to a gene: 5. The CDR3 sequence is 14 residues long. The CDR3, as DNA: TGTGCCAGCAGCTCCCAGGGGGCGCGTCAGCCCCAGCATTTT. As protein: CASSSQGARQPQHF. The full variable domain, with the rest looked up from reference TRBV7-2 and TRBJ1-5, is GAGVSQSPSNKVTEKGKDVELRCDPISGHTALYWYRQSLGQGLEFLIYFQGNSAPDKSGLPSDRFSAERTGGSVSTLTIQRTQQEDSAVYLCASSSQGARQPQHFGDGTRLSIL.

The rearrangement uses TRBV5-1 and TRBJ1-5; 8 positions agree with TRBD1. V shed 0 bases, J shed 6 bases, and the junction held 2 bases outside the gene matches. The CDR3 has 14 amino acids. Germline V gene sequence: CDR1 SGHRS, CDR2 YFSETQ. CDR3 DNA sequence: TGCGCCAGCAGCTTGGATACAGGGGGTCAGCCCCAGCATTTT. Its translation: CASSLDTGGQPQHF.

This clone has more than one count but fewer than ten. This chain connects TRBV27 to TRBJ1-3; D is unclear. Germline CDR1 MNHEY, CDR2 SMNVEV (reference sequence). V lost 0 bases and J 1 base, leaving 7 bases between the germline ends. This CDR3 is built from 15 residues. CDR3 sequence: CASSLSRGSGNTIYF. The CDR3 nucleotides read TGTGCCAGCAGTTTATCGCGCGGGTCTGGAAACACCATATATTTT.

The chain recombines TRBV6-4 with TRBJ2-3, with a weak D call TRBD2 (5 bases). CDR3 length equals 18 residues. Trimming stripped 2 bases from V and 5 bases from J, with 23 bases between. Germline values: CDR1 MRHNA, CDR2 SNTAGT. CDR3 in DNA: TGTGCCAGCAGTGACACTTATACCGGGAATTGGGGAAAAGATACGCAGTATTTT. This sequence encodes CASSDTYTGNWGKDTQYF.

V is TRBV12-3 or TRBV12-4 and J is TRBJ1-2; the match to TRBD1 covers 10 bases. CDR3 length: 12 amino acids. The V and J ends lost 5 bases and 7 bases, in that order; junction bases with no gene match: 1. Here the CDR3 DNA reads TGTGCCAGCAGTCGACAGGGGGCTGGCTACACCTTC. Protein sequence: CASSRQGAGYTF.

The chain couples TRBV6-2 or TRBV6-3 to TRBJ1-1; tentative D call: TRBD1 (5 bases). CDR1 and CDR2 (germline): MNHEY, SVGEGT. The CDR3 is 24 residues long. V shed 6 bases and J shed 1 base, with 42 bases lying between them. Here the CDR3 reads CASSPGGFMWKLENQTARNTEAFF. The CDR3 bases are TGTGCCAGCAGCCCGGGGGGTTTTATGTGGAAGTTGGAGAATCAAACTGCGCGGAACACTGAAGCTTTCTTT.

This clone was observed a handful of times. The chain joins TRBV5-1 to TRBJ1-1; D uncertain. Germline lookup yields CDR1 SGHRS and CDR2 YFSETQ. Trimming removed 3 bases at V and 1 base at J, with 7 bases between. This CDR3 comprises 13 residues. CDR3 nucleotide sequence: TGCGCCAGCAGCTCCCAGGAGAACACTGAAGCTTTCTTT. This codes for CASSSQENTEAFF.

The chain links TRBV27 to TRBJ1-2; D gene uncertain. This CDR3 has 16 amino acids. Germline V CDR1 and CDR2: MNHEY, SMNVEV (reference sequence). V gave up 5 bases and J gave up 5 bases, with 21 bases separating them. The CDR3 DNA follows: TGTGCCAGCAGTGCGATTACGAGGCTCGGATTATATGGCTACACCTTC. Protein: CASSAITRLGLYGYTF.

This chain links TRBV28 with TRBJ2-2; TRBD2 matches 7 bases. Unmatched junction bases numbered 4, after V lost 6 bases and J lost 3 bases. Per the germline V gene, CDR1 is MDHEN and CDR2 is SYDVKM. This CDR3 region has 14 residues. CDR3 protein: CASRLAMDTGELFF. The CDR3 DNA is TGTGCCAGCAGACTAGCGATGGACACCGGGGAGCTGTTTTTT.

This clone was observed once. V and J are TRBV7-9 and TRBJ1-4, with D perhaps TRBD1 (5 bases). Germline CDR1 reads SEHNR; CDR2 reads FQNEAQ (reference sequence). This CDR3 spans 16 amino acids. The germline V and J ends were trimmed by 7 bases and 8 bases, with 23 bases remaining between them. CDR3: CASTTTFQTVGEKLFF. CDR3 nucleotide sequence: TGTGCCAGCACCACTACCTTTCAGACAGTTGGGGAAAAACTGTTTTTT.

The V and J genes are TRBV14 and TRBJ2-7, with D perhaps TRBD1 (6 bases). This CDR3 is built from 13 residues. V was pared by 7 bases and J by 5 bases, with 15 bases between. Germline loops: CDR1 SGHDN, CDR2 FVKESK. CDR3 sequence reads: CASNNPDRDEQYF. CDR3 nucleotides: TGTGCCAGCAACAACCCGGACAGAGACGAGCAGTACTTC.

This chain uses TRBV27 with TRBJ1-2; 9 bases line up with TRBD1. The V segment lost 7 bases and the J segment 6 bases; nucleotides outside the gene matches: 9. This CDR3 contains 14 residues. The germline V gene has CDR1 MNHEY and CDR2 SMNVEV (reference sequence). The CDR3 loop reads CASTARTGVNGYTF. CDR3 DNA: TGTGCCAGCACCGCCAGGACAGGGGTGAATGGCTACACCTTC.

The chain combines TRBV6-6 with TRBJ2-2; TRBD2 aligns across 13 bases. The CDR3 is 19 amino acids. Losses at the gene ends were 5 bases for V and 0 bases for J; bases not matched to a gene: 9. Germline V CDR1 and CDR2: MNHNY, SVGAGI (reference sequence). The CDR3 DNA follows: TGTGCCAGCAGTCGGTCGGGACTAGCGGGACCCGCGAACACCGGGGAGCTGTTTTTT. This encodes CASSRSGLAGPANTGELFF.